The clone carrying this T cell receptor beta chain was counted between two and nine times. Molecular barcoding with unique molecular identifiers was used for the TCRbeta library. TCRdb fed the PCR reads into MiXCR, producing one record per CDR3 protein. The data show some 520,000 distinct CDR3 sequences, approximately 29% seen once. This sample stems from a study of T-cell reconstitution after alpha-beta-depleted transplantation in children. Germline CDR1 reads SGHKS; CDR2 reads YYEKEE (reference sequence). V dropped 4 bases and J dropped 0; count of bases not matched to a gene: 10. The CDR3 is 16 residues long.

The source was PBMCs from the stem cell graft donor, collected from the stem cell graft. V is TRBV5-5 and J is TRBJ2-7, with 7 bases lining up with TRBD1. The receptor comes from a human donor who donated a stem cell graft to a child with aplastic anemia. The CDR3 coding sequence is TGTGCCAGCAGCGGGAATACAGGGGCCTCCTCCTACGAGCAGTACTTC. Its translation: CASSGNTGASSYEQYF.